This TCR beta chain was captured by sequencing in a study of tumor-infiltrating lymphocytes in localized non-small cell lung cancer. Profiled with immunoSEQ multiplex PCR; TCRdb holds only in-frame clones, not every one. The sample consists of 5,500 to 8,000 clones, 74% of them appearing once. Looked up from germline, CDR1 is SGHAT and CDR2 is FQNNGV. With 1 base clipped from V and 8 bases from J, the junction kept 11 bases outside the gene matches. The CDR3 sequence is 17 residues long. The receptor's source is a human donor with non-small cell lung cancer. This chain uses TRBV11-2 with TRBJ2-3; 11 bases fit TRBD1. The specimen was uninvolved lung tissue not adjacent to the tumor. Here the CDR3 DNA reads TGTGCCAGCAGCTTAGTTGGTCAGGGACAGGGGGTGGGTACGCAGTATTTT. Translation gives CASSLVGQGQGVGTQYF.